Listed below are T cell receptor beta chains from one sample, sequenced in a study of control samples from healthy donors and cancer patients. The repertoire was sequenced with immunoSEQ multiplex PCR; TCRdb's copy has only in-frame clones and lacks some. The sample lists 90,000 or so clones, approximately 90% seen once, with around 14% in the top ten. The sequenced material came from blood. Source of these receptors: a woman in her sixties or seventies in good health. Each CDR3 is given with its conserved first and last residue. Fields, in order: CDR3 protein, CDR3 DNA, clone size, J gene, V gene, CDR3 length, D gene. A D gene is named only where the DNA matches it firmly. Clone size appears in some rows only: once, few, many, or a class for an expanded clone.

cdr3_aa: CASSEATNAPLHF; cdr3_nt: TGTGCCAGCAGTGAAGCAACCAATGCACCCCTCCACTTT; clone_size: few; j_call: TRBJ1-6; v_call: TRBV6-1; cdr3_length: 13; d_call: NA
cdr3_aa: CASSLFKRRDTQYF; cdr3_nt: TGTGCCAGCAGTTTATTCAAGAGGAGAGATACGCAGTATTTT; clone_size: NA; j_call: TRBJ2-3; v_call: TRBV28; cdr3_length: 14; d_call: NA
cdr3_aa: CASSPPGETQYF; cdr3_nt: TGTGCCAGCTCACCACCGGGAGAGACCCAGTACTTC; clone_size: NA; j_call: TRBJ2-5; v_call: TRBV18; cdr3_length: 12; d_call: NA
cdr3_aa: CASSLGQFNEQFF; cdr3_nt: TGTGCCAGCAGCTTAGGACAATTCAATGAGCAGTTCTTC; clone_size: NA; j_call: TRBJ2-1; v_call: TRBV7-2; cdr3_length: 13; d_call: NA
cdr3_aa: CASSRGNTQYF; cdr3_nt: TGCGCCAGCTCCCGGGGAAATACGCAGTATTTT; clone_size: NA; j_call: TRBJ2-3; v_call: TRBV10-1; cdr3_length: 11; d_call: NA
cdr3_aa: CASTTGLVDYGYTF; cdr3_nt: TGTGCCAGCACCACAGGCCTGGTAGACTATGGCTACACCTTC; clone_size: NA; j_call: TRBJ1-2; v_call: TRBV5-4; cdr3_length: 14; d_call: NA
cdr3_aa: CASSLQENTEAFF; cdr3_nt: TGCGCCAGCAGCTTACAGGAGAACACTGAAGCTTTCTTT; clone_size: NA; j_call: TRBJ1-1; v_call: TRBV5-1; cdr3_length: 13; d_call: NA
cdr3_aa: CAIRARDASYNEQFF; cdr3_nt: TGTGCCATCAGGGCACGGGACGCTTCCTACAATGAGCAGTTCTTC; clone_size: NA; j_call: TRBJ2-1; v_call: TRBV10-3; cdr3_length: 15; d_call: NA
cdr3_aa: CASSVEGIGTNTIYF; cdr3_nt: TGTGCCAGCAGCGTAGAGGGGATAGGGACGAACACCATATATTTT; clone_size: NA; j_call: TRBJ1-3; v_call: TRBV9; cdr3_length: 15; d_call: NA
cdr3_aa: CATTTGANQPQHF; cdr3_nt: TGTGCCACCACGACAGGGGCAAATCAGCCCCAGCATTTT; clone_size: NA; j_call: TRBJ1-5; v_call: TRBV6-6; cdr3_length: 13; d_call: TRBD1
cdr3_aa: CASSLAGTTDSYGYTF; cdr3_nt: TGTGCCAGCAGCTTAGCGGGGACGACCGATTCCTATGGCTACACCTTC; clone_size: NA; j_call: TRBJ1-2; v_call: TRBV7-9; cdr3_length: 16; d_call: NA
cdr3_aa: CASSLKIAGGPSFTEQFF; cdr3_nt: TGTGCCAGCAGCTTAAAAATAGCGGGGGGGCCCTCGTTTACAGAGCAGTTCTTC; clone_size: NA; j_call: TRBJ2-1; v_call: TRBV7-3; cdr3_length: 18; d_call: TRBD2
cdr3_aa: CASSEVTEAFF; cdr3_nt: TGTGCCAGCAGTGAAGTCACTGAAGCTTTCTTT; clone_size: once; j_call: TRBJ1-1; v_call: TRBV6-1; cdr3_length: 11; d_call: NA
cdr3_aa: CSVEADRAGRSYEQYF; cdr3_nt: TGCAGCGTTGAGGCGGACAGGGCGGGGAGGTCCTACGAGCAGTACTTC; clone_size: NA; j_call: TRBJ2-7; v_call: TRBV29-1; cdr3_length: 16; d_call: TRBD1
cdr3_aa: CASSLQGNAETQYF; cdr3_nt: TGTGCCAGCAGCTTACAGGGGAACGCGGAGACCCAGTACTTC; clone_size: NA; j_call: TRBJ2-5; v_call: TRBV7-2; cdr3_length: 14; d_call: NA
cdr3_aa: CASPGPSGTQYF; cdr3_nt: TGCGCCAGCCCCGGTCCCTCGGGGACCCAGTACTTC; clone_size: NA; j_call: TRBJ2-5; v_call: TRBV23-1; cdr3_length: 12; d_call: NA
cdr3_aa: CASSEATSGRAQFF; cdr3_nt: TGTGCCAGCAGTGAAGCGACCTCGGGGAGGGCTCAGTTCTTC; clone_size: NA; j_call: TRBJ2-1; v_call: TRBV6-1; cdr3_length: 14; d_call: TRBD2
cdr3_aa: CAISDMTNYGYTF; cdr3_nt: TGTGCCATCAGTGACATGACTAACTATGGCTACACCTTC; clone_size: once; j_call: TRBJ1-2; v_call: TRBV10-3; cdr3_length: 13; d_call: NA
cdr3_aa: CASSGEETQYF; cdr3_nt: TGTGCCAGCTCAGGGGAGGAGACCCAGTACTTC; clone_size: NA; j_call: TRBJ2-5; v_call: TRBV2; cdr3_length: 11; d_call: NA
cdr3_aa: CASSLLRGVVSSYNEQFF; cdr3_nt: TGTGCCAGCAGCTTGCTTAGGGGAGTCGTGAGCTCCTACAATGAGCAGTTCTTC; clone_size: NA; j_call: TRBJ2-1; v_call: TRBV7-9; cdr3_length: 18; d_call: NA
cdr3_aa: CASSLRRLAGPVLETQYF; cdr3_nt: TGTGCCAGCAGTTTACGCAGACTAGCGGGACCTGTTCTAGAGACCCAGTACTTC; clone_size: NA; j_call: TRBJ2-5; v_call: TRBV27; cdr3_length: 18; d_call: TRBD2
cdr3_aa: CASTNAGELFF; cdr3_nt: TGCGCCAGCACAAACGCCGGGGAGCTGTTTTTT; clone_size: NA; j_call: TRBJ2-2; v_call: TRBV5-1; cdr3_length: 11; d_call: NA
cdr3_aa: CASSIGPGNTEAFF; cdr3_nt: TGTGCCAGTAGTATTGGGCCAGGGAACACTGAAGCTTTCTTT; clone_size: few; j_call: TRBJ1-1; v_call: TRBV19; cdr3_length: 14; d_call: NA
cdr3_aa: CASSLGYEQYF; cdr3_nt: TGTGCCAGCAGTTTAGGGTACGAGCAGTACTTC; clone_size: NA; j_call: TRBJ2-7; v_call: TRBV28; cdr3_length: 11; d_call: NA
cdr3_aa: CASSLQGVNTGELFF; cdr3_nt: TGTGCCAGCAGCTTGCAGGGGGTGAACACCGGGGAGCTGTTTTTT; clone_size: NA; j_call: TRBJ2-2; v_call: TRBV5-4; cdr3_length: 15; d_call: TRBD1